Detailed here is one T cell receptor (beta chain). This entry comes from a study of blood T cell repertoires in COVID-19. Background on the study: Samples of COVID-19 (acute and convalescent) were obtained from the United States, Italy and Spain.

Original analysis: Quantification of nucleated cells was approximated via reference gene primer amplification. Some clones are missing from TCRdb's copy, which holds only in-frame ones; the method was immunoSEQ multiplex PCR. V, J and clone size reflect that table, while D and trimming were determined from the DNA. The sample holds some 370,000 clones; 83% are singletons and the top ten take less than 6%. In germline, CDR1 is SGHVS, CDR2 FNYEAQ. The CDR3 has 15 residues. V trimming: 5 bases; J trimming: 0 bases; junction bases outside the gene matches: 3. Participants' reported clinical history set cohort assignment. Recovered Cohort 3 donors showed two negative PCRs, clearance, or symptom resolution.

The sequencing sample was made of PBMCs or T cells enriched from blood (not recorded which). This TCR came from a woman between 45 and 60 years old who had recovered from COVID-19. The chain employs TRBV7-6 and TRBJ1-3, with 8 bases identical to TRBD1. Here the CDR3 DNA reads TGTGCCAGCAGCCCGGGGACAGGCTCTGGAAACACCATATATTTT. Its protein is CASSPGTGSGNTIYF. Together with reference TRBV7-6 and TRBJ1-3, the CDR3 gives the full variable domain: GAGVSQSPRYKVTKRGQDVALRCDPISGHVSLYWYRQALGQGPEFLTYFNYEAQQDKSGLPNDRFSAERPEGSISTLTIQRTEQRDSAMYRCASSPGTGSGNTIYFGEGSWLTVV.